This paragraph covers one T cell receptor (beta chain) sequence. Its antigen is not yet known. No qualities accompany the bases; no much larger clone lies one base away. The cohort comprised some 730 healthy bone marrow donors. Cohort members were all nominally healthy when sampled, although unrecorded immune exposures were likely present. The donor was CMV seropositive and belonged to the group of 250 to 300 seropositive cohort members. Every donor gave a peripheral blood sample, and the peripheral blood mononuclear cells from that sample were used for TCR beta sequencing. Genomic DNA extraction from the blood cell samples was performed with the Qiagen DNeasy Blood Extraction Kit. The junction carries 10 bases between V and J, which are trimmed by 5 bases and 0 bases respectively. Looking up the germline V gene yields CDR1 SGHVS and CDR2 FQNEAQ. CDR3 length: 14 amino acids, cysteine to phenylalanine. Kept here is only the CDR3 DNA, which spans 42 bases and is read in frame from base 1.

These data are taken from a study of cytomegalovirus exposure and HLA in healthy donors (TCRdb year 2017). Study-level background: An earlier analysis of some 600 of the donors reported 250 to 350 Gb of sequence data and 100 million to 120 million unique TCR beta sequences obtained from about 179 million T cells. An early release that covered fewer than 750 HLA-typed donors contained approximately 300 gigabases of sequencing data and 75 million to 100 million unique TCR sequences. Among the approximately 420 genotyped donors, approximately 81% belonged to the genetic ancestry cluster associated with self-reported Caucasian donors. The aim of the study was to test whether cataloging public T cell receptors could identify signatures of past pathogen exposure. Using immunosequencing, the study profiled T cell repertoires from around 670 subjects and related those repertoires to cytomegalovirus serostatus. In addition to the first cohort of about 650 subjects, a separate validation cohort of around 110 different subjects was used. High-throughput TCR immunosequencing, statistical association of individual TCRs with disease status, and machine learning were combined to predict cytomegalovirus infection status. A later analysis re-examined previously published TCR beta repertoires from about 670 donors and added high-resolution HLA genotyping to investigate patterns of TCR occurrence. Rather than drawing on any new phenotypic data, the later analysis identified candidate immune exposures from TCR beta sequences and the way those sequences occurred across donors. An earlier analysis of about 620 of the donors applied high-throughput TCR beta sequencing to assess whether each TCR beta V gene segment acted as functional or pseudogenic. Donor age, sex, ethnicity and CMV serostatus were compiled together with the repertoire data. A later genetic analysis took genome-wide SNP genotypes for about three fifths of the roughly 700 donors and used that subset as a discovery cohort. Every repertoire in the discovery cohort had been generated on one and the same sequencing platform. HLA typing included class I and class II loci at four-digit resolution. The number of donors typed differed by locus, with roughly 620-630 for A, B, C, DRB1 and DQB1, 522 for DQA1, over 600 for DPA1, and approximately 470 for DPB1. Roughly 5 DR-DQ haplotypes were handled as single units for association and clustering because linkage in the cohort was strong. On average, around 200,000 unique TCR beta nucleotide sequences were sequenced per donor among a few hundred genotyped donors of the cohort, with 15% to 20% of those sequences being non-productive. General conclusions and limits of the study: Only TCR beta chains were sequenced in this cohort, and the absence of alpha or paired-chain data limited detectable features. A few of the identified cytomegalovirus-associated TCR beta chains were confirmed in vitro to be specific for cytomegalovirus antigens. In the study, about 150 TCR beta chains were listed as associated with cytomegalovirus. Strong co-occurrence of HLA alleles, especially DR and DQ, made assigning TCR associations to individual alleles difficult. The classifier was reported to diagnose cytomegalovirus status with high specificity and sensitivity in both the original and validation cohorts. The authors suggested that the approach could potentially be extended to other disease states and immunological phenotypes. In a later analysis, some 17,000 TCR beta sequences were associated with specific HLA alleles at a false discovery rate of 0.05. Broadly in line with IMGT annotations, most TCR beta V segments showed up in productive rearrangements about 87% or about 30% of the time in an earlier analysis of some 590 of the donors. Across donors, most TCR sequences were observed very rarely, whereas some public TCRs were present in many individuals. According to a later genetic analysis, donors in an Asian-associated ancestry cluster had fewer N-insertions in productive TCRs than the approximately 650-donor mean. Because some donors lacked HLA typing at each locus, the association tests relied only on the typed subset. The sequencing pipeline was judged likely to have produced a cluster of highly shared sequence variants as a technical artifact. In a later analysis, the rate of TCR association differed among HLA loci, with DRB1 alleles having the most associated TCRs and HLA-C alleles having the fewest. Linkage disequilibrium might explain the correlated functional status among segregating V segments, but an unknown experimental factor could not be excluded. A further reported finding was that TCR beta sequences accurately predicted the HLA-A and HLA-B alleles for most subjects in the first cohort. Several of the top co-occurrence clusters appeared to be linked to parvovirus B19, influenza, CMV and Epstein-Barr virus, according to a later analysis. Immune exposure information for the cohort was limited to CMV serostatus. The presence/absence analyses assumed that sequencing depth was roughly uniform across donors, and that assumption may not be true. Approximately 16 rarely observed V segments, including chromosome 9 orphons, were excluded from the earlier analysis of about 610 of the donors because counts were too low. A later analysis found that HLA-associated TCR beta chains were more clonally expanded and had lower generation probabilities than equally common non-associated chains. A later analysis found that most CMV-associated TCR beta chains appeared HLA-restricted, with HLA associations seemingly driven largely by CMV exposure. Some IMGT-functional V segments, including TRBV6-2 and TRBV6-3, could not be distinguished by the 87-base-pair reads and were therefore excluded. An association between a missense DCLRE1C variant and V-gene and J-gene trimming of TCR beta chains was found in a later genetic analysis and replicated in an independent cohort.

The library relied on the immunoSEQ multiplex PCR assay. For the multiplex PCR, a mixture combining 60 forward primers for TCR Vbeta segments and 13 reverse primers for TCR Jbeta segments was used. Amplification of the CDR3 region of rearranged TCR beta genes was performed with a multiplex PCR assay on genomic DNA. The amplified TCR beta libraries were sequenced on the Illumina HiSeq System as 87-base-pair reads. Per the authors' processing: Across the 600 to 700 repertoires, a later analysis counted 78 million or so unique TCR beta chains, around 10 million of which were shared by at least two donors. Raw reads were error-corrected and collapsed into unique sequences by a nearest-neighbor algorithm in which closely related sequences were merged to remove PCR and sequencing errors. V, D and J gene segments were assigned by aligning CDR3 sequences to IMGT reference sequences. For a sequence to be retained, at least a six-nucleotide match to both a V gene segment and a J gene segment was required. Rearrangements were called productive when the CDR3 lacked stop codons and stayed in frame with V and J; all others were non-productive. CDR3 was defined according to IMGT convention as the region running from the second conserved V-encoded cysteine to the conserved J-encoded phenylalanine. The earlier analysis of a few hundred of the donors excluded sequences that lacked an unambiguous match to a single V gene segment. In an earlier analysis of 587 of the donors, V segments were called functional above 56.7% productive rearrangements and were called segregating when the between-donor standard deviation exceeded 5%. A statistical classification framework was built for diagnosing cytomegalovirus status from the catalog of TCR beta chain sequences. A later analysis assigned V and J genes by comparing TCR nucleotide sequences with IMGT/GENE-DB human TR gene sequences. In a later analysis, CDR3 sequences and most-parsimonious VDJ recombination scenarios were assigned using the TCRdist pipeline. In a later analysis, each TCR beta chain was defined by its CDR3 amino acid sequence together with its V-gene family, and reads lacking a unique V-gene family were excluded. A later analysis removed roughly 590 highly shared, low-generation-probability nucleotide sequences to deal with suspected cross-contamination and a sequencing artifact. For each public chain, a later analysis derived a clonal expansion index from normalized ranks of inferred template counts within each repertoire. In a later analysis, generation probabilities were computed using a VDJ recombination model fitted to out-of-frame rearrangements, and the results were checked against IGoR. Hypergeometric tests were used in a later analysis to score TCR-TCR, TCR-HLA and TCR-CMV co-occurrence, with a repertoire-size bias correction applied to the TCR pairs. A later analysis estimated false discovery rates by permuting HLA or CMV assignments 20 times. In a later analysis, co-occurring TCRs were grouped with DBSCAN, and TCRdist sequence similarity was added when clustering was performed within HLA-allele-positive subsets. Repertoires with fewer than 30,000 or more than 120,000 public chains were left out of co-occurrence clustering, as were a few repertoires with anomalous nucleotide sharing. TCRdb holds this immuneACCESS table with in-frame rearrangements only. Some clones are missing; in checked studies, unresolved V genes explain under half, and the rest has no known cause. From that table come the V and J calls and clone size; the DNA was used to work out D and trimming. The sample profile shows some 150,000 clones; roughly three quarters of them were found once. Of the sample, approximately 8.7% is held by the ten largest clones.

The rearrangement combines TRBV7-8 with TRBJ2-5; no D gene call is confident. Specimen: PBMCs. The origin of this receptor is a man aged 18 to 29 in good health and CMV-seropositive. The CDR3: CASSQRVHQETQYF. The DNA sequence is TGTGCCAGCAGCCAACGGGTCCACCAAGAGACCCAGTACTTC.